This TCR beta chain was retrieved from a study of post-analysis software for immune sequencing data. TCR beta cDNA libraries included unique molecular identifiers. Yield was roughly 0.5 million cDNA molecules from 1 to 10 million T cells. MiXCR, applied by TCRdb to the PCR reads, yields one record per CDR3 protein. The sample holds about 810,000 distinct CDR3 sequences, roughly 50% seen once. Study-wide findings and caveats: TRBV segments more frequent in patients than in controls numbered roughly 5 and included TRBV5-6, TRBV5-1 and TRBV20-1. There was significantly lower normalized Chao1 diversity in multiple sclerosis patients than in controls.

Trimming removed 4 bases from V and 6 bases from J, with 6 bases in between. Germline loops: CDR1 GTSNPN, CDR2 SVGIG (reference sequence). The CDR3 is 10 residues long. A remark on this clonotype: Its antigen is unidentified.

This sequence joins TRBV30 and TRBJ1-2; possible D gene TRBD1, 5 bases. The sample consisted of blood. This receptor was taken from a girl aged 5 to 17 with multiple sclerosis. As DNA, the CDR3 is TGTGCCTGGACAGGGAATGGCTACACCTTC. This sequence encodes CAWTGNGYTF.